The 27 T cell receptor beta chains below all came from one sample that was sequenced in a study of T cell changes during pregnancy in multiple sclerosis. Profiling relied on immunoSEQ multiplex PCR, and the TCRdb table lists in-frame clones only, not all of them. Found here are tens of thousands of clones, 90% to 95% of them singletons; the top ten hold roughly 7.4%. Here the sequenced sample was CD8+ T cells from peripheral blood mononuclear cells, taken in the third trimester of pregnancy. Receptor source: a female donor with multiple sclerosis, enrolled in a pregnancy study.

The chain joins TRBV6-6 to TRBJ2-4, with D possibly matching TRBD1 (5 bases). The germline CDR1 and CDR2 sequences are MNHNY and SVGAGI (reference sequence). This CDR3 contains 12 residues. V shed 7 bases and J shed 6 bases, with 10 bases lying between them. Here the CDR3 reads CASTIDRNIQYF. Written as DNA, the CDR3 is TGTGCCAGCACCATCGACAGAAACATTCAGTACTTC.

This chain joins TRBV14 and TRBJ1-1; no clear D. Looked up from germline, CDR1 is SGHDN and CDR2 is FVKESK. The V end lost 0 bases, the J end lost 0 bases, and 11 bases lay between the germline ends. This CDR3 comprises 16 residues. The chain's CDR3 is CASSQDISRLNTEAFF. The CDR3 nucleotides read TGTGCCAGCAGCCAAGATATTTCGAGATTGAACACTGAAGCTTTCTTT.

The V call is TRBV19, the J call TRBJ2-2; tentatively, D is TRBD2 (5 bases). Between the trimmed V and J ends, which lost 10 bases and 6 bases, there was a span of 15 bases. The germline V gene has CDR1 LNHDA and CDR2 SQIVND (reference sequence). This CDR3 spans 13 amino acids. For the CDR3, the DNA is TGTGCCACCCTTGGACTTATCGCCGGGGAGCTGTTTTTT. Protein sequence: CATLGLIAGELFF.

The V call is TRBV14, the J call TRBJ2-1; 9 positions match TRBD2. The CDR3 spans 17 residues. After removal of 4 bases from V and 4 bases from J, the junction contained 11 bases not matched to a gene. CDR1 SGHDN and CDR2 FVKESK come from the germline V gene. The CDR3, as DNA: TGTGCCAGCAGCCCCCAATGGCGGGGGGGCAAATACAATGAGCAGTTCTTC. It specifies CASSPQWRGGKYNEQFF.

This chain links TRBV29-1 with TRBJ2-1; 9 nucleotides line up with TRBD2. The V gene's germline CDR1 is SQVTM and CDR2 ANQGSEA. CDR3 size: 14 residues. V shed 5 bases and J 0 bases; nucleotides not matched to a gene: 2. The CDR3 DNA reads as TGCAGCGTTAGCGGGGGGAGCTCCTACAATGAGCAGTTCTTC. This encodes CSVSGGSSYNEQFF.

The V call is TRBV6-1, the J call TRBJ2-3, with TRBD1 identical over 8 bases. The junction had 3 bases not matched to a gene; V was cut back by 4 bases and J by 0 bases. CDR1 and CDR2 (germline): MNHNS, SASEGT. The CDR3 has 15 amino acids. DNA of the CDR3: TGTGCCAGCAGTGGGACAGGGTGGAGCACAGATACGCAGTATTTT. Residues: CASSGTGWSTDTQYF.

This clone was found once. The chain recombines TRBV7-9 with TRBJ2-2, with 7 bases lining up with TRBD2. The CDR3 has 15 residues. Germline loops: CDR1 SEHNR, CDR2 FQNEAQ (reference sequence). V shed 10 bases, J shed 2 bases, and the junction held 10 bases outside the gene matches. The CDR3 DNA sequence: TGTGCCACCCCTCGGGAGGTTCCAAACACCGGGGAGCTGTTTTTT. It is translated as CATPREVPNTGELFF.

This clone was seen only a few times. The gene calls are TRBV6-1 and TRBJ2-3; TRBD2 agrees at 10 bases. V gave up 6 bases and J gave up 6 bases; unmatched junction bases: 9. Germline V gives CDR1 MNHNS, CDR2 SASEGT. The CDR3 is 15 amino acids. DNA of the CDR3: TGTGCCAGCAGCGTTCTAGCGGGAGAGTCGGATACGCAGTATTTT. This codes for CASSVLAGESDTQYF.

The chain is built from TRBV4-1 and TRBJ1-2; 7 bases align to TRBD1. This CDR3 region has 14 residues. The trim removed 4 bases at V and 4 bases at J, leaving 6 bases unmatched. The germline CDR1 and CDR2 sequences are MGHRA and YSYEKL. The CDR3 region has the DNA TGCGCCAGCAGCCCGGGACAGTCTCTCTATGGCTACACCTTC. Amino acid sequence: CASSPGQSLYGYTF.

The chain joins TRBV6-1 to TRBJ1-2; 8 bases map to TRBD1. The junction had 6 bases not matched to a gene; V was cut back by 0 bases and J by 6 bases. Germline V gives CDR1 MNHNS, CDR2 SASEGT. The CDR3 has 15 amino acids. CDR3: CASSEAGRGPHGYTF. The CDR3 DNA sequence: TGTGCCAGCAGTGAAGCGGGCAGGGGGCCTCATGGCTACACCTTC.

The CDR3 spells CASSLKLGELFF. Written as DNA, the CDR3 is TGTGCCAGCAGTTTAAAACTAGGGGAGCTGTTTTTT. The genes are TRBV28 and TRBJ2-2; D gene unclear. V lost 2 bases, J lost 8 bases, and 6 bases lay in between. Looked up from germline, CDR1 is MDHEN and CDR2 is SYDVKM. The CDR3 extends over 12 amino acids.

J is TRBJ2-7 and V is TRBV5-1; TRBD2 agrees at 14 bases. V shed 5 bases and J 0 bases; nucleotides not matched to a gene: 7. The CDR3 has 17 amino acids. Looked up from germline, CDR1 is SGHRS and CDR2 is YFSETQ. The CDR3 region has the DNA TGCGCCAGCAGGTCGGGACTAGCGGGAGAGAGCTCCTACGAGCAGTACTTC. It is translated as CASRSGLAGESSYEQYF.

The CDR3 reads CASSLVTGYQETQYF. CDR3 DNA: TGTGCCAGCAGCTTAGTCACAGGGTACCAAGAGACCCAGTACTTC. The gene calls are TRBV7-9 and TRBJ2-5, with D possibly TRBD1 on 6 matching bases. The CDR3 loop spans 15 amino acids. V was trimmed by 1 base and J by 0 bases, leaving 9 bases between them. CDR1 is SEHNR and CDR2 is FQNEAQ in the germline V gene (reference sequence).

This clone has a handful of counts. The chain joins TRBV27 to TRBJ2-1, with TRBD2 matching over 8 bases. CDR3 length: 15 amino acids. Looked up from germline, CDR1 is MNHEY and CDR2 is SMNVEV (reference sequence). With V trimmed by 1 base and J by 2 bases, 1 base remained unmatched. The CDR3 sequence: CASSLFSGAYNEQFF. CDR3 DNA: TGTGCCAGCAGTTTATTTAGCGGGGCCTACAATGAGCAGTTCTTC.

The chain joins TRBV19 to TRBJ1-2; D gene uncertain. The CDR3 covers 14 residues. From germline, CDR1 is LNHDA and CDR2 SQIVND (reference sequence). V was cut by 6 bases and J by 1 base, with 12 bases left in between. CDR3 residues: CASSHFGINYGYTF. CDR3 in DNA: TGTGCCAGTAGCCATTTCGGGATTAACTATGGCTACACCTTC.

The genes are TRBV14 and TRBJ2-3; 13 bases align to TRBD2. The CDR3 totals 16 residues. Germline CDR1 is SGHDN and CDR2 is FVKESK. The trim removed 4 bases at V and 4 bases at J, leaving 5 bases unmatched. CDR3 nucleotides: TGTGCCAGCAGCCGAACTAGCGGGAGGGCCCCAGATACGCAGTATTTT. Residues: CASSRTSGRAPDTQYF.

V and J are TRBV9 and TRBJ2-2; 14 positions agree with TRBD2. CDR1 and CDR2 from the germline V gene are SGDLS and YYNGEE. V was clipped by 3 bases and J by 1 base; unmatched bases: 8. The CDR3 runs 19 residues. The CDR3 region has the DNA TGTGCCAGCAGCGCCCCTGGACTAGCGGGGGGCAAGAACACCGGGGAGCTGTTTTTT. This gives the protein CASSAPGLAGGKNTGELFF.

The genes are TRBV7-3 and TRBJ2-1; TRBD2 matches at 7 bases. CDR3 length equals 15 residues. Trimming took 1 base from V and 2 from J; bases not matched to a gene: 2. Per the germline V gene, CDR1 is SGHTA and CDR2 is FQGTGA. The CDR3 DNA sequence: TGTGCCAGCAGCTTAAATCTAGCGGCCTACAATGAGCAGTTCTTC. This translates into CASSLNLAAYNEQFF.

The V and J genes are TRBV11-2 and TRBJ2-1; 13 bases line up with TRBD2. The CDR3 consists of 18 residues. With V trimmed by 3 bases and J by 4 bases, 9 bases remained unmatched. CDR1 and CDR2 (germline): SGHAT, FQNNGV. The CDR3: CASSFLLAGGLGYNEQFF. Written as DNA, the CDR3 is TGTGCCAGCAGCTTCTTACTAGCGGGGGGGCTAGGATACAATGAGCAGTTCTTC.

This chain links TRBV6-5 with TRBJ2-1, with D perhaps TRBD2 (5 bases). V was pared by 0 bases and J by 0 bases, with 6 bases between. This CDR3 is built from 15 residues. Germline CDR1 is MNHEY and CDR2 is SVGAGI. The CDR3 reads CASSYSGDSYNEQFF. The DNA of the CDR3 is TGTGCCAGCAGTTACTCCGGGGACTCCTACAATGAGCAGTTCTTC.

This sequence joins TRBV4-2 and TRBJ2-7; no clear D gene. This CDR3 is built from 15 residues. Germline-derived CDR1 and CDR2 are LGHNA and YNFKEQ. V lost 0 bases and J 0 bases, leaving 9 bases between the germline ends. CDR3 bases: TGTGCCAGCAGCCAAGAAGGCGGTCCCTCCTACGAGCAGTACTTC. This gives the protein CASSQEGGPSYEQYF.

The V and J genes are TRBV4-1 and TRBJ2-5, with TRBD1 matching over 10 bases. The CDR3 totals 15 residues. Germline V gene data show CDR1 as MGHRA and CDR2 as YSYEKL. After removal of 4 bases from V and 5 bases from J, the junction contained 7 bases not matched to a gene. Written as DNA, the CDR3 is TGCGCCAGCAGCCCCCTGGGACAGGGGCTGGAGACCCAGTACTTC. Encoded protein: CASSPLGQGLETQYF.

The V and J genes are TRBV27 and TRBJ1-2, with TRBD1 identical over 7 bases. CDR3 length: 11 amino acids. Germline values: CDR1 MNHEY, CDR2 SMNVEV (reference sequence). The V and J ends lost 5 bases and 6 bases, in that order; junction bases with no gene match: 0. In nucleotides, the CDR3 is TGTGCCAGCAGTACAGGGGATGGCTACACCTTC. This sequence encodes CASSTGDGYTF.

This chain uses TRBV4-1 with TRBJ2-2; 11 bases fit TRBD2. V shed 5 bases, J shed 1 base, and the junction held 9 bases outside the gene matches. Germline assignment: CDR1 MGHRA and CDR2 YSYEKL. The CDR3 spans 18 residues. DNA for the CDR3: TGCGCCAGCAGCGATGGACTAGCGGGCCTGGGGAACACCGGGGAGCTGTTTTTT. It is translated as CASSDGLAGLGNTGELFF.

The V and J genes are TRBV6-5 and TRBJ2-7; the match to TRBD2 covers 11 bases. Trimming cost V 0 bases and J 0 bases; bases outside gene matches: 1. The germline V gene encodes CDR1 MNHEY and CDR2 SVGAGI. The CDR3 is made up of 16 amino acids. The CDR3, as DNA: TGTGCCAGCAGTTACTCAACTAGCGGGGGCTCCTACGAGCAGTACTTC. This sequence encodes CASSYSTSGGSYEQYF.

This sequence joins TRBV5-5 and TRBJ2-3; tentative D call: TRBD2 (6 bases). Germline values: CDR1 SGHKS, CDR2 YYEKEE (reference sequence). The CDR3 totals 15 residues. V was cut by 5 bases and J by 2 bases, with 15 bases left in between. DNA of the CDR3: TGTGCCAGCAGTTTCCTTGGGGGGTACACAGATACGCAGTATTTT. This gives the protein CASSFLGGYTDTQYF.

V usage is TRBV7-6 and J usage is TRBJ2-2; the match to TRBD2 covers 7 bases. Trimming removed 2 bases from V and 0 bases from J; junction bases left unmatched: 6. CDR3 length equals 17 residues. The germline V gene encodes CDR1 SGHVS and CDR2 FNYEAQ. CDR3 in amino acids: CASSLPIAGANTGELFF. The CDR3, as DNA: TGTGCCAGCAGCTTACCCATAGCGGGCGCGAACACCGGGGAGCTGTTTTTT.